A selection of T cell receptor beta chains follows, all from one sample in a study of tumor-infiltrating lymphocytes in primary liver carcinoma. MiXCR, applied by TCRdb to the multiplex PCR reads, yields one record per CDR3 protein. Among 300,000 to 350,000 distinct CDR3 sequences listed, roughly 61% were seen once. Sequencing was done on a sample of peripheral blood. Source of these receptors: a man in his forties with primary liver carcinoma and hepatitis B virus infection. Both conserved end residues are part of each CDR3. The D gene is left open where the match is weak. Only part of the rows carry a size: once, few, many, or a class if the clone is expanded.

V gene	clone size	D gene	J gene	CDR3 length	CDR3 protein	CDR3 DNA
TRBV11-2	NA	TRBD2	TRBJ2-1	19	CASSLVALASGRIYNEHFF	TGTGCCAGCAGCTTGGTGGCGCTGGCTAGCGGGAGGATTTATAATGAGCATTTCTTC
TRBV6-2/TRBV6-3	NA	TRBD2	TRBJ2-7	15	CASSLWLAGTDERYF	TGTGCCAGCAGCCTTTGGCTAGCGGGCACGGACGAGCGGTACTTC
TRBV7-8	NA	TRBD1	TRBJ2-1	17	CTSNSLGTGGSYNEQFF	TGTACCAGCAACTCCCTTGGGACAGGGGGCTCCTACAATGAGCAGTTCTTC
TRBV7-9	NA	NA	TRBJ2-7	13	CASRPGNSYQQYF	TGTGCCAGCAGGCCAGGGAACTCCTACCAGCAGTACTTC
TRBV13	NA	TRBD1	TRBJ1-1	13	CAGATGLNTEAFF	TGTGCCGGCGCGACAGGGCTGAACACTGAAGCTTTCTTT
TRBV7-9	NA	TRBD2	TRBJ2-7	16	CASSLGSSGAGYEHYF	TGTGCCAGCAGCCTTGGGTCTAGCGGAGCCGGCTACGAGCATTACTTC
TRBV11-3	many	TRBD2	TRBJ2-2	15	CASSRTSGSSGELFF	TGTGCCAGCAGTCGGACTAGCGGGAGTTCCGGGGAGCTGTTTTTT
TRBV6-6	NA	TRBD1	TRBJ1-2	13	CASSYRGRNGHTF	TGTGCCAGCAGTTACAGGGGGCGAAATGGCCACACCTTC
TRBV11-2	NA	NA	TRBJ1-2	12	CASSPTRDGYTF	TGTGCCAGCAGCCCAACACGGGATGGCTACACCTTC
TRBV11-2	NA	NA	TRBJ2-7	12	CASQDGGHEQYF	TGTGCCAGCCAGGACGGGGGTCACGAGCAGTACTTT
TRBV29-1	many	NA	TRBJ1-2	15	CSVEQPRGSRYGYTF	TGCAGCGTTGAACAACCCCGGGGCTCTCGCTATGGCTACACCTTC
TRBV6-1	many	TRBD2	TRBJ2-3	14	CASTLGGGADTQYF	TGTGCCAGCACCTTGGGGGGGGGAGCAGATACGCAGTATTTT
TRBV11-2	once	TRBD2	TRBJ2-7	17	CASSLNTGTSGRYEQYF	TGTGCTAGCAGCCTAAACACCGGGACTAGCGGGAGGTACGAGCAGTACTTC
TRBV20-1	once	TRBD2	TRBJ2-1	15	CSAKFSSGADNEQFF	TGCAGTGCGAAGTTTTCTAGCGGGGCTGACAATGAGCAGTTCTTC
TRBV4-3	NA	NA	TRBJ1-4	17	CASSQGGGGRTNEKLFF	TGCGCCAGCAGCCAAGGAGGAGGGGGACGCACTAATGAAAAACTGTTTTTT
TRBV5-1	NA	TRBD2	TRBJ2-1	15	CASSFNGRGSDEQFF	TGCGCCAGCAGCTTTAACGGGAGGGGGTCCGATGAGCAGTTCTTC
TRBV28	NA	NA	TRBJ2-7	12	CASSSTGNEQYF	TGTGCCAGCAGCTCCACGGGGAACGAGCAGTACTTC
TRBV6-2/TRBV6-3	few	NA	TRBJ2-7	12	CATLGRPYEQYF	TGTGCCACTCTGGGGAGACCCTACGAGCAGTACTTC
TRBV30	few	NA	TRBJ2-1	14	CAWTSVSAYNEQFF	TGTGCCTGGACGAGTGTTAGCGCCTACAATGAGCAGTTCTTC
TRBV7-8	NA	TRBD2	TRBJ2-7	15	CASSVIAGSRGGQYF	TGTGCCAGCAGCGTAATCGCGGGGAGCCGGGGGGGGCAGTACTTC
TRBV19	NA	TRBD2	TRBJ2-5	13	CASTPTSREAQYF	TGTGCCAGTACCCCGACTAGCAGGGAGGCCCAGTACTTC
TRBV10-1	NA	NA	TRBJ2-1	14	CASREGRAHNEQFF	TGCGCCAGCAGAGAAGGCAGGGCCCACAATGAGCAGTTCTTC
TRBV7-8	few	NA	TRBJ2-2	14	CASSLSSAGGELFF	TGTGCCAGTAGCTTATCATCCGCGGGCGGGGAGCTGTTTTTT
TRBV6-6	NA	NA	TRBJ2-4	12	CASSSGKNIQYF	TGTGCCAGCAGTTCTGGCAAAAACATTCAGTACTTC
TRBV6-2/TRBV6-3	many	NA	TRBJ1-1	14	CASSYGGRGTEAFF	TGTGCCAGCAGTTACGGGGGGCGCGGGACTGAAGCTTTCTTT
TRBV11-2	NA	TRBD2	TRBJ2-1	16	CAISLEGTSGRDEQLF	TGTGCCATCAGCTTAGAGGGGACTAGCGGGAGGGATGAGCAGCTCTTC
TRBV6-2/TRBV6-3	NA	NA	TRBJ2-5	16	CANSYGIGRSGSTQYF	TGTGCCAACAGTTACGGGATCGGACGTTCGGGTTCGACCCAGTACTTC
TRBV5-1	NA	TRBD2	TRBJ2-3	16	CASSLAGGESTDTQYF	TGCGCCAGCAGCTTGGCCGGGGGGGAGAGCACAGATACGCAGTATTTT
TRBV6-5	NA	TRBD1	TRBJ2-7	15	CACSNRQGVGHEQYF	TGTGCCTGCAGTAATCGACAGGGGGTGGGCCACGAGCAGTACTTC
TRBV28	NA	TRBD1	TRBJ2-7	14	CASSLTRGLHKQYF	TGTGCCAGCAGTTTAACCAGGGGGCTCCACAAGCAGTACTTC
TRBV12-3/TRBV12-4	NA	NA	TRBJ2-4	12	CASSLNKNIQYF	TGTGCCAGCAGTTTGAACAAAAACATTCAGTACTTC
TRBV29-1	many	NA	TRBJ2-7	12	CSVGGNSYEQYF	TGCAGCGTTGGTGGGAACTCCTACGAGCAGTACTTC
TRBV28	NA	NA	TRBJ2-1	15	CASNLVVSSYNEQFF	TGTGCCAGCAACCTCGTCGTATCCTCCTACAATGAGCAGTTCTTC
TRBV6-1	NA	NA	TRBJ1-1	12	CASTRANTEAFF	TGTGCCAGCACCAGGGCTAACACTGAAGCTTTCTTT
TRBV6-1	many	NA	TRBJ1-4	14	CASSWTEDNEKLFF	TGTGCCAGCAGTTGGACGGAAGATAATGAAAAACTGTTTTTT
TRBV5-1	few	NA	TRBJ2-1	15	CASSSPRASYNEQFF	TGCGCCAGCAGCTCACCCAGGGCCTCCTACAATGAGCAGTTCTTC
TRBV12-3/TRBV12-4	NA	TRBD1	TRBJ2-2	16	CATRPGQGANTGELVF	TGTGCCACAAGACCGGGACAGGGGGCGAACACCGGGGAGCTGGTTTTC
TRBV20-1	NA	TRBD1	TRBJ2-7	12	CSARGDSYEQYF	TGCAGTGCTAGGGGGGACAGCTACGAGCAGTACTTC
TRBV5-1	NA	TRBD2	TRBJ2-5	14	CASSSGGTGETQYF	TGCGCCAGCAGCTCCGGGGGGACCGGGGAGACCCAGTACTTC
TRBV10-3	few	NA	TRBJ2-7	14	CAISESTVSYEQYF	TGTGCCATCAGTGAGTCGACAGTTTCCTACGAGCAGTACTTC
TRBV28	few	NA	TRBJ1-2	12	CASSSSNYGYTF	TGTGCCAGCAGCTCGAGTAACTATGGCTACACCTTC
TRBV30	NA	NA	TRBJ2-1	14	CAWSVHRTLGEQFF	TGTGCCTGGAGTGTACATAGGACACTGGGTGAGCAGTTCTTC
TRBV11-2	NA	NA	TRBJ2-2	17	CTSSLVVSSANTGELLF	TGTACCAGCAGCTTAGTGGTTAGTTCCGCGAACACCGGGGAGCTGTTGTTT
TRBV5-6	NA	TRBD2	TRBJ2-7	14	CTSSLVAGDGEQYF	TGTACCAGCAGCTTGGTAGCGGGAGATGGAGAGCAGTACTTC
TRBV4-1	NA	NA	TRBJ2-1	13	CAKSQNSFNEQFF	TGCGCCAAAAGCCAAAACTCCTTCAACGAGCAGTTCTTC
TRBV30	NA	NA	TRBJ2-4	18	CAWSVEGRVGVTKNIRYF	TGTGCCTGGAGTGTAGAGGGCAGGGTGGGTGTAACCAAAAACATTCGGTACTTC
TRBV11-2	NA	NA	TRBJ2-3	16	CAGSLGVGSITDTQYF	TGTGCCGGCAGCTTAGGAGTGGGTAGCATCACAGATACGCAGTATTTT
TRBV5-1	NA	TRBD2	TRBJ2-3	16	CASSPPLAGGLDTQYF	TGCGCCAGCAGCCCCCCACTAGCGGGAGGATTAGATACGCAGTATTTT
TRBV4-2	many	NA	TRBJ1-3	17	CASSQVPTGPTGNTIYF	TGTGCCAGCAGCCAAGTCCCTACAGGGCCCACTGGAAACACCATATATTTT
TRBV11-2	NA	NA	TRBJ2-1	13	CASRLQGMDKQFF	TGTGCCAGCAGATTGCAGGGTATGGATAAGCAGTTCTTC
TRBV11-2	NA	NA	TRBJ2-5	11	CASCLDNVQYF	TGTGCCAGCTGCTTGGATAATGTGCAGTACTTC
TRBV11-3	NA	NA	TRBJ1-6	14	CARSFRQGSSPLHF	TGTGCCAGAAGCTTCCGTCAGGGAAGTTCGCCCCTCCACTTT
TRBV12-3/TRBV12-4	NA	NA	TRBJ2-7	13	CASSLINTYEQYF	TGTGCCAGCAGTTTGATCAACACCTACGAGCAGTACTTC